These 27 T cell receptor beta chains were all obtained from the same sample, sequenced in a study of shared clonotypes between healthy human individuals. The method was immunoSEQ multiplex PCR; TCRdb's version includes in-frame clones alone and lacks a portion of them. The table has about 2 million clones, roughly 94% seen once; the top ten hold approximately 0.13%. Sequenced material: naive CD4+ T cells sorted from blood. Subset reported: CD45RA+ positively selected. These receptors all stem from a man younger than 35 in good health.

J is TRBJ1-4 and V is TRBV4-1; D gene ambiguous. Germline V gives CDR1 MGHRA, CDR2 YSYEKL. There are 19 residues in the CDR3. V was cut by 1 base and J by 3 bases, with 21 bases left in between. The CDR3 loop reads CASSQVGRASPAANEKLFF. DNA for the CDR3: TGCGCCAGCAGCCAAGTTGGGAGAGCGTCGCCGGCGGCTAATGAAAAACTGTTTTTT.

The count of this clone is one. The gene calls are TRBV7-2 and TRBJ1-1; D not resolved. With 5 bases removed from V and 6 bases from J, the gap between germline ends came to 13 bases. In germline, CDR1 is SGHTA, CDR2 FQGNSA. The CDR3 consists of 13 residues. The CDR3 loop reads CASSLGRVAEAFF. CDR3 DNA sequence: TGTGCCAGCAGCCTAGGAAGGGTGGCTGAAGCTTTCTTT.

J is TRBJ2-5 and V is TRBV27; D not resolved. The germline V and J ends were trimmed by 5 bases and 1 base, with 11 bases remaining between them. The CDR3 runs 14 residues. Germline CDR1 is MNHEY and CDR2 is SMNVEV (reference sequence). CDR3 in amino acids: CASSNLEAQETQYF. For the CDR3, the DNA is TGTGCCAGCAGTAACCTCGAGGCCCAAGAGACCCAGTACTTC.

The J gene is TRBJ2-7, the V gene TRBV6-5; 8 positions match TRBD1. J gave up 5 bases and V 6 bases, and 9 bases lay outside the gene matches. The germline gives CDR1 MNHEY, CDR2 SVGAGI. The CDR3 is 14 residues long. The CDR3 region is CASSSGTGAHEQYF. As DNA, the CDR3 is TGTGCCAGCAGCTCCGGGACAGGAGCCCACGAGCAGTACTTC.

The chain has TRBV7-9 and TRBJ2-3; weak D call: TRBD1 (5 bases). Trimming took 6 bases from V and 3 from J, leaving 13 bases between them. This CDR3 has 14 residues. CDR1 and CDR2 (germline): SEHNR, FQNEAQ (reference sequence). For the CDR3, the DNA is TGTGCCAGCAGTTACCCCCAGGGTACAGATACGCAGTATTTT. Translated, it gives CASSYPQGTDTQYF.

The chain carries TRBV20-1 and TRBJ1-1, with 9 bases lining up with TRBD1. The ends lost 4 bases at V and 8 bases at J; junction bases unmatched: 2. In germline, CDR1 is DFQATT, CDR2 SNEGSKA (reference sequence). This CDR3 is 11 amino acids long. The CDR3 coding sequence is TGCAGTGCTACCGGACAGGGGGAAGCTTTCTTT. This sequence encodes CSATGQGEAFF.

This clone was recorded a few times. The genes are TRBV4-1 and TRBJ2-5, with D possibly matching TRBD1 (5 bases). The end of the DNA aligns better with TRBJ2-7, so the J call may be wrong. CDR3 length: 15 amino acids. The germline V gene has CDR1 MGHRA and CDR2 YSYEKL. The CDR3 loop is CASSQGQGYTYEQYF. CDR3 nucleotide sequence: TGCGCCAGCAGCCAAGGGCAGGGCTATACCTACGAGCAGTACTTC.

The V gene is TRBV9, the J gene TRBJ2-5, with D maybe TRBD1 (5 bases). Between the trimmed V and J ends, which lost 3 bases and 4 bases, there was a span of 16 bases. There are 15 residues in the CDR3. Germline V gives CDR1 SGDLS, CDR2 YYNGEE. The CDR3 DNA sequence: TGTGCCAGCAGCGCCAGCTACGTGGGGCCAGAGACCCAGTACTTC. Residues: CASSASYVGPETQYF.

CDR3: CASSPDYTGELFF. In nucleotides, the CDR3 is TGTGCCAGCAGCCCGGACTACACCGGGGAGCTGTTTTTT. The chain employs TRBV7-2 and TRBJ2-2, with D possibly being TRBD2 (5 bases). The length of the CDR3 is 13 residues. Per germline, CDR1 SGHTA and CDR2 FQGNSA. V lost 5 bases and J lost 3, with 7 bases in between.

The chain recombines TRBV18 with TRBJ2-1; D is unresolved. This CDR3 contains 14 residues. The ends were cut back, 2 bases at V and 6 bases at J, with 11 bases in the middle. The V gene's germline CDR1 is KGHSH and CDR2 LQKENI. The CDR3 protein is CASSPGFPSNEQFF. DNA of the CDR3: TGTGCCAGCTCACCAGGGTTCCCTAGCAATGAGCAGTTCTTC. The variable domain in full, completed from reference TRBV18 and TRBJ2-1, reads NAGVMQNPRHLVRRRGQEARLRCSPMKGHSHVYWYRQLPEEGLKFMVYLQKENIIDESGMPKERFSAEFPKEGPSILRIQQVVRGDSAAYFCASSPGFPSNEQFFGPGTRLTVL.

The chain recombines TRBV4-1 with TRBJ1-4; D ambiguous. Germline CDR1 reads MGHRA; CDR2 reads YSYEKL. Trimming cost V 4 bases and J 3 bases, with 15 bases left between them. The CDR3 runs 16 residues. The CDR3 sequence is CASSRQAGKANEKLFF. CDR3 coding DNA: TGCGCCAGCAGCCGTCAAGCGGGGAAAGCTAATGAAAAACTGTTTTTT.

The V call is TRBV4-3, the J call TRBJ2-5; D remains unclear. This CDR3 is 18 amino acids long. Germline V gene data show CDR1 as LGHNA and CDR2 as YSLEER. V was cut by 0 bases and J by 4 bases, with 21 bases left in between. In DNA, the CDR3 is TGCGCCAGCAGCCAAGATACGATTGGGTCCCCTGCATCAGAGACCCAGTACTTC. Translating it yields CASSQDTIGSPASETQYF.

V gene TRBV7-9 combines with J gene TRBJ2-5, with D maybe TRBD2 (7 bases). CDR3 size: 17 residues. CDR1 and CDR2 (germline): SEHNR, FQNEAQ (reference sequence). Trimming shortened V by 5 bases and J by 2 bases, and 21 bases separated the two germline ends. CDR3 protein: CASSVERGASLQETQYF. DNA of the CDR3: TGTGCCAGCAGCGTAGAACGGGGGGCCTCACTTCAAGAGACCCAGTACTTC. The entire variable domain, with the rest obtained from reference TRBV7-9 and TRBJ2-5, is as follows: DTGVSQNPRHKITKRGQNVTFRCDPISEHNRLYWYRQTLGQGPEFLTYFQNEAQLEKSRLLSDRFSAERPKGSFSTLEIQRTEQGDSAMYLCASSVERGASLQETQYFGPGTRLLVL.

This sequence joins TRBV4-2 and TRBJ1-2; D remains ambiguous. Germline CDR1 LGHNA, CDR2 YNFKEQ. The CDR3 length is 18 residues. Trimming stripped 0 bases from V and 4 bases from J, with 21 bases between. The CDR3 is CASSQDVALSVSSYGYTF. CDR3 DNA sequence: TGTGCCAGCAGCCAAGATGTGGCCCTTAGTGTCAGTAGCTATGGCTACACCTTC.

The CDR3 DNA is TGCGCCAGCAGCTTGGCCTTTGGCAGCTACGAGCAGTACTTC. Its translation is CASSLAFGSYEQYF. V usage is TRBV5-1 and J usage is TRBJ2-5, with D unclear. The end of the DNA is better explained by TRBJ2-7, so the J call may be wrong. The CDR3 sequence is 14 residues long. Germline values: CDR1 SGHRS, CDR2 YFSETQ.

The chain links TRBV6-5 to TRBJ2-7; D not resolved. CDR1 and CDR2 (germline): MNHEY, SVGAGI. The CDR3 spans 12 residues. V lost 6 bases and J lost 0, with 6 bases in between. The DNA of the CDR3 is TGTGCCAGCAGCTGGGGCTCCTACGAGCAGTACTTC. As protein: CASSWGSYEQYF.

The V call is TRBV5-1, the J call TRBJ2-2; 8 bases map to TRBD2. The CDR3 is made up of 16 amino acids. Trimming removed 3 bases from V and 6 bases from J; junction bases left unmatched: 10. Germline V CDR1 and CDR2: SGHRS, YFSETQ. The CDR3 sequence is CASSSGLSGMSGELFF. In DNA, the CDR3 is TGCGCCAGCAGCTCCGGACTTAGCGGGATGTCCGGGGAGCTGTTTTTT.

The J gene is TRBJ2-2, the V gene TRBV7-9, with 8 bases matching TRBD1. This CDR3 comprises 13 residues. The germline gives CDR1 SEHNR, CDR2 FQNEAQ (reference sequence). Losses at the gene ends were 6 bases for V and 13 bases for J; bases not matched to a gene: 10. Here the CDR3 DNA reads TGTGCCAGCAGTACGAGAGACAGGGGAAGGCTGTTTTTT. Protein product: CASSTRDRGRLFF.

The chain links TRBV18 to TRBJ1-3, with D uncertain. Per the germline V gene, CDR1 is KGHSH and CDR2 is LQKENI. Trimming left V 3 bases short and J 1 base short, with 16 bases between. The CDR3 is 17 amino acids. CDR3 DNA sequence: TGTGCCAGCTCACCGCCTAATTCCGCTTTATCTGGAAACACCATATATTTT. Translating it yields CASSPPNSALSGNTIYF. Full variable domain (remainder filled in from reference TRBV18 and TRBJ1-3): NAGVMQNPRHLVRRRGQEARLRCSPMKGHSHVYWYRQLPEEGLKFMVYLQKENIIDESGMPKERFSAEFPKEGPSILRIQQVVRGDSAAYFCASSPPNSALSGNTIYFGEGSWLTVV.

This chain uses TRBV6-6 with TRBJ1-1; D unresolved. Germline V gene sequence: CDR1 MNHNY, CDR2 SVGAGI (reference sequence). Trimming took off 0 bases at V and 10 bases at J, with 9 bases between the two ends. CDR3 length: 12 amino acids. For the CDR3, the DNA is TGTGCCAGCAGTTACTCCGACTTAGGAGCTTTCTTT. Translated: CASSYSDLGAFF.

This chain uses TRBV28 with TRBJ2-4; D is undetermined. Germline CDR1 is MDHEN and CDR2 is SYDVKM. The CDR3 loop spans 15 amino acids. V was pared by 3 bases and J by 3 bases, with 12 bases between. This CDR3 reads CASSLVGWDKNIQYF. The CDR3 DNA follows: TGTGCCAGCAGTTTGGTAGGGTGGGACAAAAACATTCAGTACTTC.

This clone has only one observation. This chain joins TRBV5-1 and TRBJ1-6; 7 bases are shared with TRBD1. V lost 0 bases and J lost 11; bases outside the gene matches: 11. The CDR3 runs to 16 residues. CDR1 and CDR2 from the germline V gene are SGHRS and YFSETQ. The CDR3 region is CASSLEGYGTDAPLHF. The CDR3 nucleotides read TGCGCCAGCAGCTTGGAAGGGTACGGGACAGACGCACCCCTCCACTTT.

CDR3 sequence reads: CASSQVGIIQGLNTGELFF. CDR3 coding DNA: TGCGCCAGCAGCCAAGTTGGGATCATACAGGGACTCAACACCGGGGAGCTGTTTTTT. The V and J genes are TRBV4-3 and TRBJ2-2; D is possibly TRBD1 or TRBD2 (6 bases each). Germline-derived CDR1 and CDR2 are LGHNA and YSLEER. The ends were cut back, 1 base at V and 2 bases at J, with 20 bases in the middle. The CDR3 loop spans 19 amino acids.

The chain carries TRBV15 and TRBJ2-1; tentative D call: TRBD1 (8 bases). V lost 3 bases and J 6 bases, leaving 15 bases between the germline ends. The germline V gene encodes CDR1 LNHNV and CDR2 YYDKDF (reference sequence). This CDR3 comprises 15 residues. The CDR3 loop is CATSSGQGGSNEQFF. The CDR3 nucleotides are TGTGCCACCAGCAGCGGACAGGGAGGGAGCAATGAGCAGTTCTTC. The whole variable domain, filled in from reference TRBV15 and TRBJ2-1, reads DAMVIQNPRYQVTQFGKPVTLSCSQTLNHNVMYWYQQKSSQAPKLLFHYYDKDFNNEADTPDNFQSRRPNTSFCFLDIRSPGLGDTAMYLCATSSGQGGSNEQFFGPGTRLTVL.

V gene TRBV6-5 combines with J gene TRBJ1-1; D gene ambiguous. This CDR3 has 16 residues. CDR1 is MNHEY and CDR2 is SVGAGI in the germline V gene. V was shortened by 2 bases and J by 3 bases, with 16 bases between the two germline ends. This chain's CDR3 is CASSYTRREGHTEAFF. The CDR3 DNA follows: TGTGCCAGCAGTTACACCCGTCGGGAGGGCCACACTGAAGCTTTCTTT.

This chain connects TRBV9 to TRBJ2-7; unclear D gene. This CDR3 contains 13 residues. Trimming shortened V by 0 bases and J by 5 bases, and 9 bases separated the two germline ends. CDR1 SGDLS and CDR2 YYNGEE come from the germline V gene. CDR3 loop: CASSVAKKDEQYF. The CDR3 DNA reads TGTGCCAGCAGCGTAGCAAAGAAGGACGAGCAGTACTTC.

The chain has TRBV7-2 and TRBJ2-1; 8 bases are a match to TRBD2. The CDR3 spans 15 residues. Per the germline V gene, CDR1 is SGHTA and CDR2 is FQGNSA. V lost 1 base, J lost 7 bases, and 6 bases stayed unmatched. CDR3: CASSLVGLAGNEQFF. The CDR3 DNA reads TGTGCCAGCAGCTTAGTGGGGCTAGCGGGTAATGAGCAGTTCTTC.